The rows below give T cell receptor beta chains drawn from one sample of a study of shared T cell receptors in the human thymus. Clones were read by immunoSEQ multiplex PCR, and TCRdb kept only the in-frame ones, dropping some. Counted here are some 720,000 clones, around 89% occurring once; the ten biggest clones make up about 0.01%. The data were also submitted as part of a second study, on human thymus T cells.

The sample taken for sequencing was thymocytes. These receptors all stem from a boy under two years old with a congenital heart defect. Each CDR3 is given with its conserved first and last residue. Each record gives: J gene, D gene, V gene, CDR3 protein. A D gene is named only where the DNA matches it firmly.

j_call: TRBJ2-5
d_call: TRBD2
v_call: TRBV29-1
cdr3_aa: CSVDIITRGGSPKETQYF

j_call: -
d_call: -
v_call: TRBV6-1
cdr3_aa: CASSEGRGVYEQYF

j_call: TRBJ2-3
d_call: -
v_call: TRBV6-5
cdr3_aa: CASIPGGGSNTQYF

j_call: TRBJ1-1
d_call: TRBD1
v_call: TRBV27
cdr3_aa: CASSKQDRVLTEAFF

j_call: TRBJ2-4
d_call: TRBD2
v_call: TRBV2
cdr3_aa: CASMVEREGRQHIQYF

j_call: TRBJ2-3
d_call: TRBD2
v_call: TRBV30
cdr3_aa: CAWRLAVRRPNTDTQYF

j_call: TRBJ2-1
d_call: -
v_call: TRBV2
cdr3_aa: CASSEVHYNEQFF

j_call: TRBJ2-2
d_call: -
v_call: TRBV7-9
cdr3_aa: CASSLEAILEGRAGELFF

j_call: TRBJ2-3
d_call: -
v_call: TRBV4-1
cdr3_aa: CASTPRPEGGTDTQYF

j_call: TRBJ1-5
d_call: -
v_call: TRBV6-4
cdr3_aa: CASRNSKPQHF

j_call: TRBJ2-5
d_call: TRBD2
v_call: TRBV7-9
cdr3_aa: CASSSLSASGIQGTQYF

j_call: TRBJ2-1
d_call: TRBD2
v_call: TRBV4-3
cdr3_aa: CASSQEVEASGSRNNEQFF

j_call: TRBJ2-5
d_call: -
v_call: TRBV7-4
cdr3_aa: CASSLVRGQTQYF

j_call: TRBJ2-7
d_call: TRBD2
v_call: TRBV5-6
cdr3_aa: CASSFRTRSYEQYF

j_call: TRBJ2-5
d_call: -
v_call: TRBV20-1
cdr3_aa: CSAYRGETQYF

j_call: TRBJ1-2
d_call: TRBD1
v_call: TRBV7-3
cdr3_aa: CASSPKDREGYGYTF

j_call: TRBJ1-2
d_call: TRBD1
v_call: TRBV2
cdr3_aa: CASSARTGRRYTF

j_call: TRBJ2-1
d_call: -
v_call: TRBV2
cdr3_aa: CASRGGAPWGDEQFF

j_call: TRBJ2-3
d_call: -
v_call: TRBV14
cdr3_aa: CASSQDLSGKDGTDTQYF

j_call: TRBJ2-1
d_call: -
v_call: TRBV11-1
cdr3_aa: CASSCGQTNEQFF

j_call: TRBJ1-1
d_call: -
v_call: TRBV6-6
cdr3_aa: CASSYSGQTANTEAFF

j_call: TRBJ1-2
d_call: TRBD1
v_call: TRBV28
cdr3_aa: CASSLTGRYGYTF

j_call: TRBJ2-7
d_call: -
v_call: TRBV15
cdr3_aa: CATSRDIGRESLGHEQYF

j_call: TRBJ2-5
d_call: -
v_call: TRBV5-6
cdr3_aa: CASSLIGDPGWETQYF

j_call: TRBJ2-2
d_call: -
v_call: TRBV7-6
cdr3_aa: CASSFLGPGGELFF

j_call: TRBJ2-1
d_call: TRBD2
v_call: TRBV4-3
cdr3_aa: CASSAPGLAGAQGAEQFF

j_call: TRBJ2-7
d_call: TRBD1
v_call: TRBV4-3
cdr3_aa: CASSRSGGQGALEQYF

j_call: TRBJ2-3
d_call: -
v_call: TRBV6-1
cdr3_aa: CASSHSSTDTQYF

j_call: TRBJ2-7
d_call: -
v_call: TRBV7-9
cdr3_aa: CASSVHQAGNAEQYF

j_call: TRBJ2-7
d_call: -
v_call: TRBV2
cdr3_aa: CASSEWARESYEQYF

j_call: TRBJ2-3
d_call: TRBD2
v_call: TRBV11-3
cdr3_aa: CASSRGGDVLTDTQYF

j_call: TRBJ2-1
d_call: TRBD2
v_call: TRBV7-9
cdr3_aa: CASSLAPGGRATIEQFF

j_call: TRBJ2-1
d_call: TRBD2
v_call: TRBV5-1
cdr3_aa: CASSLTGTSGRKNEQFF

j_call: TRBJ2-6
d_call: TRBD1
v_call: TRBV7-8
cdr3_aa: CASSLAGRGPLYVLTF

j_call: TRBJ2-1
d_call: TRBD2
v_call: TRBV4-2
cdr3_aa: CASSQGLAGGSNEQFF

j_call: TRBJ1-3
d_call: TRBD1
v_call: TRBV5-4
cdr3_aa: CASSIGGRQGAYSGNTIYF

j_call: TRBJ2-2
d_call: TRBD2
v_call: TRBV28
cdr3_aa: CASGPGGPSGRDTGELFF

j_call: TRBJ1-4
d_call: -
v_call: TRBV28
cdr3_aa: CASSLGQGQGREKLFF

j_call: TRBJ2-3
d_call: -
v_call: TRBV12-5
cdr3_aa: CASGNGADTQYF

j_call: TRBJ1-2
d_call: -
v_call: TRBV19
cdr3_aa: CASRTHLYGYTF

j_call: TRBJ2-7
d_call: TRBD1
v_call: TRBV5-6
cdr3_aa: CASSMRTFLGQGSHEQYF

j_call: TRBJ1-4
d_call: TRBD1
v_call: TRBV30
cdr3_aa: CAWSSGTGPEKLFF

j_call: TRBJ2-3
d_call: -
v_call: TRBV6-4
cdr3_aa: CASSDVWPTDTQYF

j_call: TRBJ2-6
d_call: -
v_call: TRBV5-1
cdr3_aa: CASRAQGPPGANVLTF

j_call: TRBJ2-7
d_call: -
v_call: TRBV4-1
cdr3_aa: CASSQDRRQVAHEQYF

j_call: TRBJ1-4
d_call: TRBD1
v_call: TRBV14
cdr3_aa: CASSHTGTAIEKLFF

j_call: TRBJ2-5
d_call: -
v_call: TRBV30
cdr3_aa: CAWSGGVVWPGETQYF

j_call: TRBJ2-1
d_call: -
v_call: TRBV15
cdr3_aa: CATSRDPQRDEQFF

j_call: TRBJ1-1
d_call: -
v_call: TRBV28
cdr3_aa: CASIPHRNIEAFF

j_call: TRBJ1-4
d_call: TRBD1
v_call: TRBV30
cdr3_aa: CAWNGTGDEKLFF

j_call: TRBJ2-6
d_call: -
v_call: TRBV27
cdr3_aa: CASSFRTGGANVLTF

j_call: TRBJ1-1
d_call: -
v_call: TRBV7-9
cdr3_aa: CASSLSWNTEAFF

j_call: TRBJ1-1
d_call: -
v_call: TRBV19
cdr3_aa: CASSEKDSNTEAFF

j_call: TRBJ2-4
d_call: -
v_call: TRBV4-3
cdr3_aa: CASSQDGFGDIQYF

j_call: TRBJ1-2
d_call: -
v_call: TRBV27
cdr3_aa: CASSLGTPHGRPQGYTF